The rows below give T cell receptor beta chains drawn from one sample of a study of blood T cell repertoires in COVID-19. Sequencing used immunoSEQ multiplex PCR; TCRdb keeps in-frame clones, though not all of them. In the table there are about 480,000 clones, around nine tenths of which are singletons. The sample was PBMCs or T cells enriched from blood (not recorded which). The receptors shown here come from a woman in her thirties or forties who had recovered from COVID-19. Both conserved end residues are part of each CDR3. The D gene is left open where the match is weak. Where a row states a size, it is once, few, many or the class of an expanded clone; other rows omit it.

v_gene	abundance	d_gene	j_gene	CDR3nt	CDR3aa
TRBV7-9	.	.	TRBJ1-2	TGTGCCAGCAGCGAACCGTCCAGGGTGACCGGCTACACCTTC	CASSEPSRVTGYTF
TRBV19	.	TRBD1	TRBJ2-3	TGTGCCAGTAGTCCCCCAGGGTTTGGGACAGGGGTTCCAGATACGCAGTATTTT	CASSPPGFGTGVPDTQYF
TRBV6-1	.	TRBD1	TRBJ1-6	TGTGCCAGCAGTGAATGGACAGGGCCTTCACCCCTCCACTTT	CASSEWTGPSPLHF
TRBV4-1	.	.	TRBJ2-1	TGCGCCAGCAGGGGTGGGGGGTCCTACAATGAGCAGTTCTTC	CASRGGGSYNEQFF
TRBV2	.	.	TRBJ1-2	TGTGCCAGCACAGCAGGGTATTCGAGGTACACCTTC	CASTAGYSRYTF
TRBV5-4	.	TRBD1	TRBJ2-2	TGTGCCAGCAGCACTGACAGGGTAGCCACCGGGGAGCTGTTTTTT	CASSTDRVATGELFF
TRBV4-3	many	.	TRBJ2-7	TGCGCCAGCAGCCAAGATCGGACAGCCGTTCATAGGTCCTACGAGCAGTACTTC	CASSQDRTAVHRSYEQYF
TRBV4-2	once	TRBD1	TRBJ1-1	TGTGCCAGCAGCCAAGTGGAGGGGGCGAACACTGAAGCTTTCTTT	CASSQVEGANTEAFF
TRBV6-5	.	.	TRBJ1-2	TGTGCCAGCAGTTACGGTCAGGGCCCTAACTATGGCTACACCTTC	CASSYGQGPNYGYTF
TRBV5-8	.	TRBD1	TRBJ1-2	TGTGCCAGCAGCTTACGCTCAGGGGGCGGCTATGGCTACACCTTC	CASSLRSGGGYGYTF
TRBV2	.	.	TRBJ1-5	TGTGCCAGCACCTTAGAGGAGGCTCAGCCCCAGCATTTT	CASTLEEAQPQHF
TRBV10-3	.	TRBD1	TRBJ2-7	TGTGCCACTATCAGGGGAACAGGGGGCTCGCTTAGCGAGCAGTACTTC	CATIRGTGGSLSEQYF
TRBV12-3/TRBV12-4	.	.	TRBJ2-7	TGTGCCAGCAGCTTGGGGCGTCTAGGGGAGCAGTACTTC	CASSLGRLGEQYF
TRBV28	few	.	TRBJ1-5	TGTGCCACCATGAGGCGGAATCAGCCCCAGCATTTT	CATMRRNQPQHF
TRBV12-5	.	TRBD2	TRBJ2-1	TGTGCTAGTGGTTTGGTAATCGGGCGGGAGGCCGCCTACAATGAGCAGTTCTTC	CASGLVIGREAAYNEQFF
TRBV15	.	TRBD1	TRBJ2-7	TGTGCCACCAGCAGAGTGGGACAGGGCCCCTACGAGCAGTACTTC	CATSRVGQGPYEQYF
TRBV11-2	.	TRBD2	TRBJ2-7	TGTGCCAGCAGCTTAGAGGATGGGACTAGCGGAACCTACGAGCAGTACTTC	CASSLEDGTSGTYEQYF
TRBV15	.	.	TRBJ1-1	TGTGCCACCAGCAGGGGGCGGGGAGTTGGCACTGAAGCTTTCTTT	CATSRGRGVGTEAFF
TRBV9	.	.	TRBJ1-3	TGTGCCAGCGGGGCAGCCTCTGGAAACACCATATATTTT	CASGAASGNTIYF
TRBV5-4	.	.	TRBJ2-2	TGTGCCAGCAGCGATTACAGGAGCGCCGGGGAGCTGTTTTTT	CASSDYRSAGELFF
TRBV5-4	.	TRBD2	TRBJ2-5	TGTGCCAGCAGGGTGGCGGGGGATCAAGAGACCCAGTACTTC	CASRVAGDQETQYF
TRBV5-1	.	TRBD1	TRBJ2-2	TGCGCCAGCAGCTTGCTTCCGGGACAGGACACCGGGGAGCTGTTTTTT	CASSLLPGQDTGELFF
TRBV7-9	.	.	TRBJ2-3	TGTGCCAGCAGACTATCCGGGGAGGACACAGATACGCAGTATTTT	CASRLSGEDTDTQYF
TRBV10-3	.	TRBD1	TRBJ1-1	TGTGCCATCGGGGAAGACAGGGGGCTAAATACTGAAGCTTTCTTT	CAIGEDRGLNTEAFF
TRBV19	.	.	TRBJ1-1	TGTGCCAGTAGGCATTACCGGGACTTAAAGGAAGCTTTCTTT	CASRHYRDLKEAFF
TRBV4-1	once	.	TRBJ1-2	TGCGCCAGCAGCCAACGCGGGAAGGCCGCCTATGGCTACACCTTC	CASSQRGKAAYGYTF
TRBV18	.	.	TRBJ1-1	TGTGCCAGCTCACCACCGGTCAGGGGGAACACTGAAGCTTTCTTT	CASSPPVRGNTEAFF